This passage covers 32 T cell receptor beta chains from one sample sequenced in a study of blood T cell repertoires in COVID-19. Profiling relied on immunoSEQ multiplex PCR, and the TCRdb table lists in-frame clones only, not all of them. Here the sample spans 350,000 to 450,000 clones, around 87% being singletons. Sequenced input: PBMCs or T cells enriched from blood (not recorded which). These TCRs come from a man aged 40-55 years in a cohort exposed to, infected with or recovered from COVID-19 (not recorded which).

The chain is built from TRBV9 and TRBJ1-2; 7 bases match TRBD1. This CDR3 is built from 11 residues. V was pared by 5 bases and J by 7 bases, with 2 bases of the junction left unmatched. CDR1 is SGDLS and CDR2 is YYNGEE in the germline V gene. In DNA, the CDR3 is TGTGCCAGCAGGACAGGGATTGGCTACACCTTC. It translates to CASRTGIGYTF.

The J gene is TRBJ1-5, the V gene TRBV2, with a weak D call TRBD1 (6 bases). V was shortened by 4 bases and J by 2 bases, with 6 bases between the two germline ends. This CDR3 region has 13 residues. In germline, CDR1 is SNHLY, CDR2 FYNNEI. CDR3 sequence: CASSGTGNQPQHF. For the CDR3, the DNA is TGTGCCAGCAGTGGGACAGGCAATCAGCCCCAGCATTTT. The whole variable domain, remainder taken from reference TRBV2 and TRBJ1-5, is EPEVTQTPSHQVTQMGQEVILRCVPISNHLYFYWYRQILGQKVEFLVSFYNNEISEKSEIFDDQFSVERPDGSNFTLKIRSTKLEDSAMYFCASSGTGNQPQHFGDGTRLSIL.

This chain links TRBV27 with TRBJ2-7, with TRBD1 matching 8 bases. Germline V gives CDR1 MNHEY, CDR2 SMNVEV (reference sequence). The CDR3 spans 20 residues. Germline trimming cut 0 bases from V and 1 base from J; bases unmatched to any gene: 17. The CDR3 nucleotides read TGTGCCAGCAGTTTATCTCGCGACCGTGGACAGGGTAGACGTTCCTACGAGCAGTACTTC. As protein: CASSLSRDRGQGRRSYEQYF.

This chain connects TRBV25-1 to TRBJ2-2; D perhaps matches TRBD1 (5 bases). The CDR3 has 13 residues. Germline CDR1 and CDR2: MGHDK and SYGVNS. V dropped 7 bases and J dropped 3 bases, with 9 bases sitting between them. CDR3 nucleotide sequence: TGTGCCAGCACCGGACACTACACCGGGGAGCTGTTTTTT. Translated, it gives CASTGHYTGELFF.

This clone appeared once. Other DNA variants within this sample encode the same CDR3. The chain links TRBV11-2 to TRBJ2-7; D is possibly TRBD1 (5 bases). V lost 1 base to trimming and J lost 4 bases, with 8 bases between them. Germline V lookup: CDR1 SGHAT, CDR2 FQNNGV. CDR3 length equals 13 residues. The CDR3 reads CASSLGGSYEQYF. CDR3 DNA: TGTGCCAGCAGCTTAGGGGGCTCTTACGAGCAGTACTTC. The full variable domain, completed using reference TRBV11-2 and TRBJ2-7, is EAGVAQSPRYKIIEKRQSVAFWCNPISGHATLYWYQQILGQGPKLLIQFQNNGVVDDSQLPKDRFSAERLKGVDSTLKIQPAKLEDSAVYLCASSLGGSYEQYFGPGTRLTVT.

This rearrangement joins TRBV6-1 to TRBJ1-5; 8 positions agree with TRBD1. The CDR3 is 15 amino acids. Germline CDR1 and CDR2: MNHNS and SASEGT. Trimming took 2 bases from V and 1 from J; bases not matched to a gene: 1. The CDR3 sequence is CASSENRGSNQPQHF. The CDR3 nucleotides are TGTGCCAGCAGTGAAAACAGGGGGAGCAATCAGCCCCAGCATTTT.

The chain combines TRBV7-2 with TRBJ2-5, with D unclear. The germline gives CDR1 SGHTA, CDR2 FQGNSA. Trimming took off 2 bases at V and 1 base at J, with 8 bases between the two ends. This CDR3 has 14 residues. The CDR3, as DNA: TGTGCCAGCAGCTTAACAACCCTCCAAGAGACCCAGTACTTC. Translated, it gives CASSLTTLQETQYF.

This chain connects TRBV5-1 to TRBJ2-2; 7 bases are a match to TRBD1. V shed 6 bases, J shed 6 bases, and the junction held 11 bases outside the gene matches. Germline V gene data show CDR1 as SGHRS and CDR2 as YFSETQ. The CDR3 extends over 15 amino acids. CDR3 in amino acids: CASTSRDSRSGELFF. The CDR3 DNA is TGCGCCAGCACCTCCCGGGACAGTAGATCCGGGGAGCTGTTTTTT.

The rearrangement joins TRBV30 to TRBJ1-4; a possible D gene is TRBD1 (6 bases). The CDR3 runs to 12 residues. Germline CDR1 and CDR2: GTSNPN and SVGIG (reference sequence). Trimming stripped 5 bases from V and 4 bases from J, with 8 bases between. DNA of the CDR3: TGTGCCTGGGCCAGGGGTAATGAAAAACTGTTTTTT. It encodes CAWARGNEKLFF. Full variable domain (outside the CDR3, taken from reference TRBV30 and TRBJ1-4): SQTIHQWPATLVQPVGSPLSLECTVEGTSNPNLYWYRQAAGRGLQLLFYSVGIGQISSEVPQNLSASRPQDRQFILSSKKLLLSDSGFYLCAWARGNEKLFFGSGTQLSVL.

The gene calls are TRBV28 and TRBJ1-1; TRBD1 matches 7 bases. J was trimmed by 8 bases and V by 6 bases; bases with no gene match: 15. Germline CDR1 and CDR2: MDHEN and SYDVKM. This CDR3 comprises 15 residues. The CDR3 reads CASSPSGTALGEAFF. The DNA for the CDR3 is TGTGCCAGCAGCCCATCCGGGACAGCTTTAGGCGAAGCTTTCTTT.

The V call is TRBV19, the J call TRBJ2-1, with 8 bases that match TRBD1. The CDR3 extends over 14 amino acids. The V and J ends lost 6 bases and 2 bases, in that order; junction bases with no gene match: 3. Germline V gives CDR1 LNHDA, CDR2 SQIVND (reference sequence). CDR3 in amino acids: CASSGDRPYNEQFF. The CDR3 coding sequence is TGTGCCAGTAGCGGGGACAGGCCCTACAATGAGCAGTTCTTC.

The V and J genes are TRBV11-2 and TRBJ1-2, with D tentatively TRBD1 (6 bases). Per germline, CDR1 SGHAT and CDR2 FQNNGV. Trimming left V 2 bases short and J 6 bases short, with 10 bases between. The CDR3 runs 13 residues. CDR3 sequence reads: CASSLPGTNGYTF. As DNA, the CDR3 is TGTGCCAGCAGCTTACCCGGGACAAATGGCTACACCTTC.

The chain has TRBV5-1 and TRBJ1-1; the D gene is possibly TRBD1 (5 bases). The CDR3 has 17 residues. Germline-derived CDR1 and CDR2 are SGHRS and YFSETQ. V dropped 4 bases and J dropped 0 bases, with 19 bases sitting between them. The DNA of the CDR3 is TGCGCCAGCAGCCCCAGCGGGGCCGATCTCATGAACACTGAAGCTTTCTTT. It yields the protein CASSPSGADLMNTEAFF.

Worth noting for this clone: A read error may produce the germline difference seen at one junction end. The CDR3 loop is CASSPLGQGAYNYGYTF. CDR3 coding DNA: TGTGCCAGCTCCCCACTGGGACAGGGGGCGTATAACTATGGCTACACCTTC. This chain uses TRBV18 with TRBJ1-2, with TRBD1 identical over 12 bases. CDR3 length: 17 amino acids. Germline V gene lookup returns CDR1 KGHSH and CDR2 LQKENI.

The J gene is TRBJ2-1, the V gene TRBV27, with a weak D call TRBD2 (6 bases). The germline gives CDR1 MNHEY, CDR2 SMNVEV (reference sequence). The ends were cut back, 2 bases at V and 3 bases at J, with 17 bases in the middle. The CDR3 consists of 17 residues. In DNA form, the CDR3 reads TGTGCCAGCAGTTTAAGGAGGGTGAAAGAGGGCTACAATGAGCAGTTCTTC. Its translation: CASSLRRVKEGYNEQFF.

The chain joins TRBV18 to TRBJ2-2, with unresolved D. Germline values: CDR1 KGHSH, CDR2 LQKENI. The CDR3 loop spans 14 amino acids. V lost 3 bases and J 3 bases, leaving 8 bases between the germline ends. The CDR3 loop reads CASSPTEYTGELFF. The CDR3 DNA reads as TGTGCCAGCTCACCTACAGAATACACCGGGGAGCTGTTTTTT.

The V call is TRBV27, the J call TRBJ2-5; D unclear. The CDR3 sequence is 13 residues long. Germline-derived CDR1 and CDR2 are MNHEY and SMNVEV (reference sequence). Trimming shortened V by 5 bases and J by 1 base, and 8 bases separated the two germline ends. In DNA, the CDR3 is TGTGCCAGCAGTGCGGCAGCCCAAGAGACCCAGTACTTC. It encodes CASSAAAQETQYF.

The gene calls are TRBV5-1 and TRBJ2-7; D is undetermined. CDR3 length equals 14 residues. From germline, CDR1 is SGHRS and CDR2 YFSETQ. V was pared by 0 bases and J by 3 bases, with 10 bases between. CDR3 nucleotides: TGCGCCAGCAGCTTGGACAGAGAAGTCTACGAGCAGTACTTC. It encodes CASSLDREVYEQYF.

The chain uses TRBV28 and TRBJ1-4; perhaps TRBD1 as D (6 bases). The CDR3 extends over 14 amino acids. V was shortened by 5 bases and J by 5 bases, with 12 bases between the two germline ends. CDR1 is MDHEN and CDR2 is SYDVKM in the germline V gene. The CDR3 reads CASSPGGGNEKLFF. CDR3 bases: TGTGCCAGCAGTCCGGGGGGCGGAAATGAAAAACTGTTTTTT.

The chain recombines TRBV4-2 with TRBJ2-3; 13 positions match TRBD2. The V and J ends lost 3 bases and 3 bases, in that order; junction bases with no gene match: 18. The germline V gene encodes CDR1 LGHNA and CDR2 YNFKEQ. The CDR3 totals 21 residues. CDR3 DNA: TGTGCCAGCAGCCACCTAGGACTAGGGAGACTAGCGGGAGGACCAACAGATACGCAGTATTTT. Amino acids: CASSHLGLGRLAGGPTDTQYF.

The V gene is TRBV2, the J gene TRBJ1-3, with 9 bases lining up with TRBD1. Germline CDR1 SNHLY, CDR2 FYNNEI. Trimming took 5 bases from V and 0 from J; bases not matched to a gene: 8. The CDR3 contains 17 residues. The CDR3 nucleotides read TGTGCCAGCAGTCGGACAGGGGCGGATAGCTCTGGAAACACCATATATTTT. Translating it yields CASSRTGADSSGNTIYF.

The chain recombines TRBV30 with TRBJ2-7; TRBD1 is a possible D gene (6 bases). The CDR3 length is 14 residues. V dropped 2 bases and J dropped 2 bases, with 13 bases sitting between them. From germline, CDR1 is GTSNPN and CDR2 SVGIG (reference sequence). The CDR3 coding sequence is TGTGCCTGGAGTCGATCGACAGGTCCCTACGAGCAGTACTTC. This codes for CAWSRSTGPYEQYF.

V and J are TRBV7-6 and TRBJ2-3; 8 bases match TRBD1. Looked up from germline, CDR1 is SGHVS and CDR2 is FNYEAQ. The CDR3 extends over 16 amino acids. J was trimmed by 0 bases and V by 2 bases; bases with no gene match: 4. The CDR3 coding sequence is TGTGCCAGCAGCTTATTCGGACAGGGTAGCACAGATACGCAGTATTTT. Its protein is CASSLFGQGSTDTQYF.

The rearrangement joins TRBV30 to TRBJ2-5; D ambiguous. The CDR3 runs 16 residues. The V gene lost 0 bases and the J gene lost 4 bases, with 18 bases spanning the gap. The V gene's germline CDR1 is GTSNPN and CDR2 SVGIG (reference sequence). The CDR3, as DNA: TGTGCCTGGAGTGTAGAAGGTCGTAGCCCGGTAGAGACCCAGTACTTC. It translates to CAWSVEGRSPVETQYF.

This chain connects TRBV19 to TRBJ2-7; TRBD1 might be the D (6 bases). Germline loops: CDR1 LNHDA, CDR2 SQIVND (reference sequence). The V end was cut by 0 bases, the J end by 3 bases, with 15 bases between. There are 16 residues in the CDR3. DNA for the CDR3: TGTGCCAGTAGTATAGATCAGCCAGGGGAGATCTACGAGCAGTACTTC. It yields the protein CASSIDQPGEIYEQYF.

This CDR3 is CASSQAFSLAGEQYF. The CDR3 coding sequence is TGTGCCAGCAGCCAAGCTTTCTCACTAGCGGGCGAGCAGTACTTC. The gene calls are TRBV3-1 (or the pseudogene TRBV3-2) and TRBJ2-7; 9 positions match TRBD2. Germline CDR1 and CDR2: LGHDT and YNNKEL (reference sequence). This CDR3 comprises 15 residues. Unmatched junction bases numbered 7, after V lost 1 base and J lost 6 bases.

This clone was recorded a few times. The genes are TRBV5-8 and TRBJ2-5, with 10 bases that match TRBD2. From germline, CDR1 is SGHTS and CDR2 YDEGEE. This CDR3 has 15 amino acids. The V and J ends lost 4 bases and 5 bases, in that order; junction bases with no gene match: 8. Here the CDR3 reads CASSNRLAGGETQYF. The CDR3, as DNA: TGTGCCAGCAGCAATCGACTAGCGGGCGGGGAGACCCAGTACTTC. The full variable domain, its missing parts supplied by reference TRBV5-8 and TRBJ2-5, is EAGVTQSPTHLIKTRGQQATLRCSPISGHTSVYWYQQALGLGLQFLLWYDEGEERNRGNFPPRFSGRQFPNYSSELNVNALELEDSALYLCASSNRLAGGETQYFGPGTRLLVL.

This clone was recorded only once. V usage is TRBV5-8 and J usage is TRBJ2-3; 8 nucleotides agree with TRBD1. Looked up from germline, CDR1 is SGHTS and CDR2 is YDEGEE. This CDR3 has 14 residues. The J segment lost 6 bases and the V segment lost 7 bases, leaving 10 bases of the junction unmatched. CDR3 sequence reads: CASRTTGARDTQYF. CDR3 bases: TGTGCCAGCCGAACGACAGGGGCCAGGGATACGCAGTATTTT.

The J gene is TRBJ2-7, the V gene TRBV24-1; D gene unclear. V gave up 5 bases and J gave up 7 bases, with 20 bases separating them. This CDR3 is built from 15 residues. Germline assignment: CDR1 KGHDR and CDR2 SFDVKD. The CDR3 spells CATSGPHDGWSEQYF. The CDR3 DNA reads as TGTGCCACCAGTGGGCCCCATGATGGCTGGAGTGAGCAGTACTTC.

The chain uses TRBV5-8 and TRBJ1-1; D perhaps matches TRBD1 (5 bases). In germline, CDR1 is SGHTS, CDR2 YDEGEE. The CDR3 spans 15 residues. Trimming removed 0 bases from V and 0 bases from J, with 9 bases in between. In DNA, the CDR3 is TGTGCCAGCAGCTTGGGACAGCGCATGAACACTGAAGCTTTCTTT. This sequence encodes CASSLGQRMNTEAFF. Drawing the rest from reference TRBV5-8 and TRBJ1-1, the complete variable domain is EAGVTQSPTHLIKTRGQQATLRCSPISGHTSVYWYQQALGLGLQFLLWYDEGEERNRGNFPPRFSGRQFPNYSSELNVNALELEDSALYLCASSLGQRMNTEAFFGQGTRLTVV.

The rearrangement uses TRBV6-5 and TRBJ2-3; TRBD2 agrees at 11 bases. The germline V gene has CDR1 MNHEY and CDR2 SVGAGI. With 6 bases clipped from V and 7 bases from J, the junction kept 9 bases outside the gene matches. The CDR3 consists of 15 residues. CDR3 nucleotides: TGTGCCAGCAGGACCTCGGGGACTAGCGGCTATACGCAGTATTTT. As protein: CASRTSGTSGYTQYF.

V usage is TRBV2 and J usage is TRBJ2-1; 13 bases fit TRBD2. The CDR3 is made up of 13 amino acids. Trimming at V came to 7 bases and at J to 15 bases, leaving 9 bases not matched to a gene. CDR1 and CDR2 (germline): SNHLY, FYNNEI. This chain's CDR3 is CASTGLAGVWRFF. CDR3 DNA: TGTGCCAGCACCGGACTAGCGGGAGTTTGGCGGTTCTTC.